The T cell receptor (beta chain) described here comes from a study of PD-1 blockade in classical Hodgkin lymphoma. About this clone: The antigen is undetermined.

The trim removed 4 bases at V and 6 bases at J, leaving 7 bases unmatched. The length of the CDR3 is 15 residues. The germline V gene has CDR1 LNHDA and CDR2 SQIVND (reference sequence). Sequencing used immunoSEQ multiplex PCR; TCRdb keeps in-frame clones, though not all of them. The top ten clones hold approximately 11% of a sample with 35,000 to 50,000 clones, 76% of them seen once. Findings and limits, study-wide: The authors have not defined what causes the repertoire differences, possibly disease activity or prior therapy. Baseline TCR diversity was reportedly lower in newly diagnosed patients than healthy donors. Among the patients, those starting nivolumab under 1 year after ASCT were excluded.

After autologous stem cell transplantation all patients relapsed, and prior brentuximab vedotin exposure differed between cohorts. The clonotype was recovered from a human donor with classical Hodgkin lymphoma. The material was peripheral blood mononuclear cells (PBMCs), obtained at baseline. The genes are TRBV19 and TRBJ1-5; 9 positions agree with TRBD1. In nucleotides, the CDR3 is TGTGCCAGTAGTAGACCGGGACAGGGAGGTCAGCCCCAGCATTTT. Translation: CASSRPGQGGQPQHF.